This T cell receptor beta chain was captured by sequencing in a study of T cell repertoires in cytomegalovirus infection. MiXCR was run by TCRdb on the reads, yielding one entry per CDR3 protein. The repertoire holds fewer than 130,000 distinct CDR3 sequences, with about 40% as singletons. In the case of this clonotype: Its antigen is undetermined.

Whole-study findings and limits: Dominant in the ex vivo response were TCR beta clonotypes restricted by HLA-C and specific for CMV. Identification of carriers of CMV plus the relevant HLA was performed using cumulative public TCR beta family frequency.

The germline CDR1 and CDR2 sequences are LGHNT and FRNRAP. The length of the CDR3 is 15 residues. The V and J ends lost 0 bases and 1 base, in that order; junction bases with no gene match: 0. The source is a human donor in good health (CMV status not recorded). Some clones in this sample may be carry-over from other donors' samples. The chain is built from TRBV12-5 and TRBJ2-4; TRBD2 matches 7 bases. Sequenced here: CD8+ T cells from cultured PBMCs, sampled from culture after CMV antigen stimulation. DNA of the CDR3: TGTGCTAGTGGTTTGGTGGGGGGGGCCAAAAACATTCAGTACTTC. Protein: CASGLVGGAKNIQYF.